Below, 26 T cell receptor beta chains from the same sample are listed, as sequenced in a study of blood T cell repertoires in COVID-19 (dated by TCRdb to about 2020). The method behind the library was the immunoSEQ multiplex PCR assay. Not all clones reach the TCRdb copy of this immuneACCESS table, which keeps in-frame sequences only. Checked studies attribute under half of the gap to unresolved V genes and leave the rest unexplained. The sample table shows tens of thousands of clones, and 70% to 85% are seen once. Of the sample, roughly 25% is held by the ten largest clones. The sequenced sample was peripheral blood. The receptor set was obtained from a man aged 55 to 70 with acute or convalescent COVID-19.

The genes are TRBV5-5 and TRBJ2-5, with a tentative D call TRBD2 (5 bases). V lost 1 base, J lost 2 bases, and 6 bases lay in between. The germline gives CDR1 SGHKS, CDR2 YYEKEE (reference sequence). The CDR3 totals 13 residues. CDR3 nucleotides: TGTGCCAGCAGCTTGCAGCGGCAAGAGACCCAGTACTTC. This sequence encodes CASSLQRQETQYF.

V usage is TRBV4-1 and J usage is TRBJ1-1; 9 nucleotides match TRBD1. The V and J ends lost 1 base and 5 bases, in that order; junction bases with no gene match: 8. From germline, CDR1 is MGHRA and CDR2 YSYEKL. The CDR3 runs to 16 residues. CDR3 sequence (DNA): TGCGCCAGCAGCCAAGGCTACAGGGGGCCGCGAACTGAAGCTTTCTTT. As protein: CASSQGYRGPRTEAFF.

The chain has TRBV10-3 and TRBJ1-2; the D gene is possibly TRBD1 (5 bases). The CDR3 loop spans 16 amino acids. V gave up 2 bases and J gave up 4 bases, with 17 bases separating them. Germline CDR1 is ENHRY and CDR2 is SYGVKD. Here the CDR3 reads CAISEPLGGEIYGYTF. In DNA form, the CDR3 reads TGTGCCATCAGTGAGCCCTTGGGAGGGGAGATCTATGGCTACACCTTC.

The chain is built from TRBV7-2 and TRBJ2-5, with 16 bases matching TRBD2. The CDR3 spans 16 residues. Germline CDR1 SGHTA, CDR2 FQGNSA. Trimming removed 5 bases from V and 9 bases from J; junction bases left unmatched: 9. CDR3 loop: CASSLGLAGGVQAQYF. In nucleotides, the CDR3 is TGTGCCAGCAGCCTGGGACTAGCGGGGGGGGTACAGGCCCAGTACTTC. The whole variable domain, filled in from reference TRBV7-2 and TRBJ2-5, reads GAGVSQSPSNKVTEKGKDVELRCDPISGHTALYWYRQSLGQGLEFLIYFQGNSAPDKSGLPSDRFSAERTGGSVSTLTIQRTQQEDSAVYLCASSLGLAGGVQAQYFGPGTRLLVL.

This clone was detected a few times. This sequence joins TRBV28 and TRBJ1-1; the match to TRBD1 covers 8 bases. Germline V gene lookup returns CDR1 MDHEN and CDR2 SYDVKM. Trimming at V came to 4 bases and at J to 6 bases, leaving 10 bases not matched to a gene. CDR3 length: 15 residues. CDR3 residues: CASSWDRRHGSEAFF. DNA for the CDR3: TGTGCCAGCAGTTGGGACAGGCGACATGGCTCTGAAGCTTTCTTT.

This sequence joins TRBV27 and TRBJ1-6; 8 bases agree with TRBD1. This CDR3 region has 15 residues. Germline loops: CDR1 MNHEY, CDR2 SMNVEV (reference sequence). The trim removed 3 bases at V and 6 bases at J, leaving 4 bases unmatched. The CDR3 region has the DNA TGTGCCAGCAGTTTCGGACAGGGTGGTAATTCACCCCTCCACTTT. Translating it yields CASSFGQGGNSPLHF.

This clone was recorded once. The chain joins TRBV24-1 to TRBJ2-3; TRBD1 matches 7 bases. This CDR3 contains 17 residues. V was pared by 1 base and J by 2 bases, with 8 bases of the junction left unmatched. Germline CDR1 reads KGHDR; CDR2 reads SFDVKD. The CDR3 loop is CATSDFTTGTATDTQYF. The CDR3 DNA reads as TGTGCCACCAGTGATTTTACTACCGGGACAGCCACAGATACGCAGTATTTT.

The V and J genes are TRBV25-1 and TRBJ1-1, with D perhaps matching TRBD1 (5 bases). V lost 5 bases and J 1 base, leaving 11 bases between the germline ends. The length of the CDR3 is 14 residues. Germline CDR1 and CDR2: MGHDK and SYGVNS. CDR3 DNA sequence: TGTGCCAGCAGTCCCTTGGGGCCGAACACTGAAGCTTTCTTT. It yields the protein CASSPLGPNTEAFF.

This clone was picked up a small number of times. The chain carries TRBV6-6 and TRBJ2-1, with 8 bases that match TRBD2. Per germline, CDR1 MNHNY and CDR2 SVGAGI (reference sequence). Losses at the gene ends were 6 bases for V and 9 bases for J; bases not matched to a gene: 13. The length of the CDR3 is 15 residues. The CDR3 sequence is CASSETSVVVSEQFF. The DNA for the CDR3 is TGTGCCAGCAGCGAGACTAGCGTGGTTGTAAGTGAGCAGTTCTTC.

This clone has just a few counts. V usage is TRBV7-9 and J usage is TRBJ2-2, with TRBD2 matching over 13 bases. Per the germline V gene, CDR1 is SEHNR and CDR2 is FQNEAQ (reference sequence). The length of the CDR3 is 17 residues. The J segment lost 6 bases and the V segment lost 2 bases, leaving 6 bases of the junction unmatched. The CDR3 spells CASSLKGTSGAAGELFF. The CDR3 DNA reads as TGTGCCAGCAGCTTAAAAGGGACTAGCGGGGCGGCCGGGGAGCTGTTTTTT.

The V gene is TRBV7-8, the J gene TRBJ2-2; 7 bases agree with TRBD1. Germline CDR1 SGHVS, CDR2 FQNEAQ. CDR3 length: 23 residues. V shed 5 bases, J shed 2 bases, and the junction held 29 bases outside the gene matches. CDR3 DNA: TGTGCCAGCAGCCTCACCGGGACAGACTTGGGCTACTCCCAACGGGCCAACACCGGGGAGCTGTTTTTT. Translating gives CASSLTGTDLGYSQRANTGELFF.

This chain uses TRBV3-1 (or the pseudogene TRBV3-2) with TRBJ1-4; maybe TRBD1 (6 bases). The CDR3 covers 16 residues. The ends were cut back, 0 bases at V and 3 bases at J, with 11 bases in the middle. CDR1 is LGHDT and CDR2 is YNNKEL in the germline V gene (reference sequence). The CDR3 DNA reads TGTGCCAGCAGCCAAGATTGGACAGCCTCTAATGAAAAACTGTTTTTT. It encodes CASSQDWTASNEKLFF.

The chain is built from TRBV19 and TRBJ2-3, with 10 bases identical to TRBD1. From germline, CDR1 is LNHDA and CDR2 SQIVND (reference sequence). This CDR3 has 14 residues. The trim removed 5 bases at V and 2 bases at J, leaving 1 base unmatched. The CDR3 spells CASSGTGVTDTQYF. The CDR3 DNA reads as TGTGCCAGTAGTGGGACAGGGGTCACAGATACGCAGTATTTT.

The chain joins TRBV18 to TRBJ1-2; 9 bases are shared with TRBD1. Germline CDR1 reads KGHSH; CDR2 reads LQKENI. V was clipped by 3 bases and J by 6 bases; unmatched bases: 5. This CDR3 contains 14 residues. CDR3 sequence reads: CASSPGQGEDGYTF. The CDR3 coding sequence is TGTGCCAGCTCACCGGGACAGGGTGAAGATGGCTACACCTTC. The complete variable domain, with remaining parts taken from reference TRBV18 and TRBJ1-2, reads NAGVMQNPRHLVRRRGQEARLRCSPMKGHSHVYWYRQLPEEGLKFMVYLQKENIIDESGMPKERFSAEFPKEGPSILRIQQVVRGDSAAYFCASSPGQGEDGYTFGSGTRLTVV.

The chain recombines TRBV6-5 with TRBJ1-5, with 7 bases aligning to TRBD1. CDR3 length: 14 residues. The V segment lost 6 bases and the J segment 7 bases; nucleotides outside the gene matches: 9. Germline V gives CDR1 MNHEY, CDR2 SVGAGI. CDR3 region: CASRPTGAGQPQHF. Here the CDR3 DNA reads TGTGCCAGCAGACCTACAGGGGCTGGACAGCCCCAGCATTTT.

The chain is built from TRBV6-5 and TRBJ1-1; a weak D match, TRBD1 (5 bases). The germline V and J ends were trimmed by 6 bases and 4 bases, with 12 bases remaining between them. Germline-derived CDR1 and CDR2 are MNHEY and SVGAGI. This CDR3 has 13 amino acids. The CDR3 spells CASRAGGGTEAFF. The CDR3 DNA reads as TGTGCCAGCAGGGCCGGGGGGGGCACTGAAGCTTTCTTT.

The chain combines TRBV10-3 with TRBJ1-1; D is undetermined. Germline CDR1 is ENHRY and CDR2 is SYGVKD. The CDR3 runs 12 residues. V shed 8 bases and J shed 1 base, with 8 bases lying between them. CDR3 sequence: CAISRGNTEAFF. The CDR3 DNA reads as TGTGCCATCTCCCGGGGGAACACTGAAGCTTTCTTT.

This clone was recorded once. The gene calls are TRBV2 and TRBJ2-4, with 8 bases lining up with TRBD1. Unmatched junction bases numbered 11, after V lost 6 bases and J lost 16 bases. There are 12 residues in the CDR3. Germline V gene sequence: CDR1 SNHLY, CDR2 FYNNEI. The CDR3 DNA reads TGTGCCAGCAGCGTAGGACAGGGCCTTGACTACTTC. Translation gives CASSVGQGLDYF.

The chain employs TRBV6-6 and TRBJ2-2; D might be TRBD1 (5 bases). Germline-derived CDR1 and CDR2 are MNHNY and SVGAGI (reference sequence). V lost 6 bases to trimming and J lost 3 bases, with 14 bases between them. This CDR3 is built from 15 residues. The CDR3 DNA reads TGTGCCAGCAGAATCCAGGGCCTCGACACCGGGGAGCTGTTTTTT. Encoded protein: CASRIQGLDTGELFF.

CDR3 region: CATSRGLSNTEAFF. The CDR3 coding sequence is TGTGCCACCAGCAGAGGGTTGAGCAACACTGAAGCTTTCTTT. The chain recombines TRBV15 with TRBJ1-1; D is undetermined. Trimming removed 1 base at V and 2 bases at J, with 8 bases between. The CDR3 consists of 14 residues. Per germline, CDR1 LNHNV and CDR2 YYDKDF (reference sequence).

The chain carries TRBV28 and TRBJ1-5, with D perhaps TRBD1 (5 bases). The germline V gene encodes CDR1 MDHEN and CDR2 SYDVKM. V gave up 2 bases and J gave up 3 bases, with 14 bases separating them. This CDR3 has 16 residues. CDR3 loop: CASSLSGAPLNQPQHF. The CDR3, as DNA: TGTGCCAGCAGTTTAAGCGGGGCCCCCCTCAATCAGCCCCAGCATTTT.

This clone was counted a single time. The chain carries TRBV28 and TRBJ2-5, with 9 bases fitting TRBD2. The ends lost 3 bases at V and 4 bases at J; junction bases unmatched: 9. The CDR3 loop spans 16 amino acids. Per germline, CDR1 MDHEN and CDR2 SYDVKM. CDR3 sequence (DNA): TGTGCCAGCAGTTTTGGGGGACTAGCATGGGGAGAGACCCAGTACTTC. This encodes CASSFGGLAWGETQYF. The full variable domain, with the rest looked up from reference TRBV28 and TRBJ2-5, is DVKVTQSSRYLVKRTGEKVFLECVQDMDHENMFWYRQDPGLGLRLIYFSYDVKMKEKGDIPEGYSVSREKKERFSLILESASTNQTSMYLCASSFGGLAWGETQYFGPGTRLLVL.

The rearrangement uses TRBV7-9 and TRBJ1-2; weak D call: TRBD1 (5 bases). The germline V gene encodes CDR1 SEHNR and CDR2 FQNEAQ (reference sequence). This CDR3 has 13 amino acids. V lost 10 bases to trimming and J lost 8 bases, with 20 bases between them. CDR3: CATHIAGGVGYTF. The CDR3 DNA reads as TGTGCCACCCACATCGCCGGGGGGGTAGGCTACACCTTC.

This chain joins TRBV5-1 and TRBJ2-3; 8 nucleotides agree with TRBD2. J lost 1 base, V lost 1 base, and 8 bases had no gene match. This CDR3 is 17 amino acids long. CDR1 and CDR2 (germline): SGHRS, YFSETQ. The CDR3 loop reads CASSLNLGRGGTDTQYF. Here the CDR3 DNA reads TGCGCCAGCAGCTTGAATCTGGGGCGGGGGGGCACAGATACGCAGTATTTT.

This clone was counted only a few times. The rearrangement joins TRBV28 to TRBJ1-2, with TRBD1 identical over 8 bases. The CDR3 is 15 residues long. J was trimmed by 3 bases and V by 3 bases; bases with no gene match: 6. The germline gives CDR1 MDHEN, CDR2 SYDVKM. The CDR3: CASSLDRAQYYGYTF. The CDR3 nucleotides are TGTGCCAGCAGTTTGGACAGGGCCCAATACTATGGCTACACCTTC.

The CDR3 DNA is TGTGCCAGCAGACTCCGGCGGGGGAATAATTCACCCCTCCACTTT. This gives the protein CASRLRRGNNSPLHF. V gene TRBV7-8 combines with J gene TRBJ1-6; weak D call: TRBD1 (5 bases). In germline, CDR1 is SGHVS, CDR2 FQNEAQ. Trimming cost V 6 bases and J 5 bases, with 14 bases left between them. This CDR3 is 15 amino acids long.